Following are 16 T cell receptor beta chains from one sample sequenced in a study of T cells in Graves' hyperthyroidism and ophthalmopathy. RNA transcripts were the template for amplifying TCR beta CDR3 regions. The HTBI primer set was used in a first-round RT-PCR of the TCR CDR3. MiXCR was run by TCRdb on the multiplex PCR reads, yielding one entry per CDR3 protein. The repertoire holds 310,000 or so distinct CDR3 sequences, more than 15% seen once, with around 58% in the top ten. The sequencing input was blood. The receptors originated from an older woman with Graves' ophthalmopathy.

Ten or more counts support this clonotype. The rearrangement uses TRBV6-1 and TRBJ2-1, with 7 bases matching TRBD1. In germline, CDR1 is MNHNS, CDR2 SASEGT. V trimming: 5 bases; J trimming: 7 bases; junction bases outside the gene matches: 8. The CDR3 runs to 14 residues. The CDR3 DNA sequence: TGTGCCAGCAGTCTCACGACAGGGATGAATGAGCAGTTCTTC. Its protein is CASSLTTGMNEQFF.

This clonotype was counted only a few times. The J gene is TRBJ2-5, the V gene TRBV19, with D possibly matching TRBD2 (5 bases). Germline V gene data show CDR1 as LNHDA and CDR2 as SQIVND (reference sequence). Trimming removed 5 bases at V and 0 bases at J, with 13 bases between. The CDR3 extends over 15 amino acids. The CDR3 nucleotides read TGTGCCAGTAGTGACCCGGACTGGAACCAAGAGACCCAGTACTTC. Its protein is CASSDPDWNQETQYF.

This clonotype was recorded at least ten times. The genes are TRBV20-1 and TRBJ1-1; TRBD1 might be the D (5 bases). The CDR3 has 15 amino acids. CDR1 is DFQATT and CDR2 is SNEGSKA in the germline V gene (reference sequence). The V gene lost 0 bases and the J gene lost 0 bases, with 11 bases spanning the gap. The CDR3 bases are TGCAGTGCTAGAGACCAAAGGACATTGAACACTGAAGCTTTCTTT. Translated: CSARDQRTLNTEAFF.

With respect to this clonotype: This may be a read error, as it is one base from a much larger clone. The CDR3 protein is CASAETSGLFKQYF. The CDR3, as DNA: TGTGCCAGCGCGGAGACTAGCGGTCTGTTCAAGCAGTACTTC. The rearrangement links TRBV7-8 to TRBJ2-7, with 9 bases matching TRBD2. Germline V CDR1 and CDR2: SGHVS, FQNEAQ. This CDR3 contains 14 residues. The V and J ends lost 8 bases and 8 bases, in that order; junction bases with no gene match: 13. Using reference TRBV7-8 and TRBJ2-7 for the parts outside the CDR3, the full variable domain is GAGVSQSPRYKVAKRGQDVALRCDPISGHVSLFWYQQALGQGPEFLTYFQNEAQLDKSGLPSDRFFAERPEGSVSTLKIQRTQQEDSAVYLCASAETSGLFKQYFGPGTRLTVT.

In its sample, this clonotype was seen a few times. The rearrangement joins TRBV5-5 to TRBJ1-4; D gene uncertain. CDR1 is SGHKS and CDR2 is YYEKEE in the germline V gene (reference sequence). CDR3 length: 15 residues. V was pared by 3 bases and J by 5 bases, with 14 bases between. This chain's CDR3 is CASSYAWPSNEKLFF. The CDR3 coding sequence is TGTGCCAGCAGCTACGCCTGGCCCAGCAATGAAAAACTGTTTTTT.

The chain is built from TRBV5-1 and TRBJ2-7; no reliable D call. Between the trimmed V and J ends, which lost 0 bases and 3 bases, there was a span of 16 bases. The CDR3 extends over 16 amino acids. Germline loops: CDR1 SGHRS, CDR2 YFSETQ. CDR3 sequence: CASSLGSADLLYEQYF. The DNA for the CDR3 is TGCGCCAGCAGCTTGGGGTCGGCCGATCTCCTCTACGAGCAGTACTTC. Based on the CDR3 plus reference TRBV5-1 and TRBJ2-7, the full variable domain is KAGVTQTPRYLIKTRGQQVTLSCSPISGHRSVSWYQQTPGQGLQFLFEYFSETQRNKGNFPGRFSGRQFSNSRSEMNVSTLELGDSALYLCASSLGSADLLYEQYFGPGTRLTVT.

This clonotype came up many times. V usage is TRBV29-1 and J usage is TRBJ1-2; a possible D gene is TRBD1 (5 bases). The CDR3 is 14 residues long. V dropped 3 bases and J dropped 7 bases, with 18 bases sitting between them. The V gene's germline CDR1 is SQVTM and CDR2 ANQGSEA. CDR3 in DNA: TGCAGCGTTGATCAAGTCGGCCAGGGAGTTGGCTACACCTTC. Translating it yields CSVDQVGQGVGYTF.

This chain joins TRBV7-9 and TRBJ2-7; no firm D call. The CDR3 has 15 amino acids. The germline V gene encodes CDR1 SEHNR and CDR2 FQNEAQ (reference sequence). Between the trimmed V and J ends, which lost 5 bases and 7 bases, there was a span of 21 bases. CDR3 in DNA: TGTGCCAGCAGCGTAGAATTAACCCCTACTCGGGAGCAGTACTTC. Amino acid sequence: CASSVELTPTREQYF.

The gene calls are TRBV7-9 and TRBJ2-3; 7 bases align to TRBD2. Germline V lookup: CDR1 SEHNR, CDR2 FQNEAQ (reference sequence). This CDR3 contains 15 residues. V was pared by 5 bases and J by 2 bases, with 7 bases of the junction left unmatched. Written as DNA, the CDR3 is TGTGCCAGCAGCCGGGGGGTGGGGCTCACAGATACGCAGTATTTT. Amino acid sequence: CASSRGVGLTDTQYF.

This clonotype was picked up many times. The CDR3 spells CATRGQGSGEAFF. The DNA for the CDR3 is TGTGCCACCAGAGGACAGGGTTCGGGTGAAGCTTTCTTT. The rearrangement joins TRBV2 to TRBJ1-1, with 8 positions matching TRBD1. Germline CDR1 and CDR2: SNHLY and FYNNEI. The CDR3 spans 13 residues. After removal of 10 bases from V and 7 bases from J, the junction contained 11 bases not matched to a gene.

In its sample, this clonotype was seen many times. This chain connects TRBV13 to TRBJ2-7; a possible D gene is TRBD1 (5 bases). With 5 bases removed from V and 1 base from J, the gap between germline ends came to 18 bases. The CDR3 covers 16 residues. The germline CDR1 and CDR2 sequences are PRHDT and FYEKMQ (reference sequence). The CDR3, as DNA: TGTGCCAGCAGCATCGGATCCGCGAGACAGTCCTACGAGCAGTACTTC. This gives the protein CASSIGSARQSYEQYF. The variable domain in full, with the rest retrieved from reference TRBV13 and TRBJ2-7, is AAGVIQSPRHLIKEKRETATLKCYPIPRHDTVYWYQQGPGQDPQFLISFYEKMQSDKGSIPDRFSAQQFSDYHSELNMSSLELGDSALYFCASSIGSARQSYEQYFGPGTRLTVT.

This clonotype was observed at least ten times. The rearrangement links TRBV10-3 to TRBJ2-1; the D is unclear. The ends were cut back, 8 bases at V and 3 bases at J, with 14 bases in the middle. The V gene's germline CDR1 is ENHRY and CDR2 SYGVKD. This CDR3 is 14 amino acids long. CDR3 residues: CAIGSRGDYNEQFF. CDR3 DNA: TGTGCCATCGGGTCGAGAGGCGACTACAATGAGCAGTTCTTC.

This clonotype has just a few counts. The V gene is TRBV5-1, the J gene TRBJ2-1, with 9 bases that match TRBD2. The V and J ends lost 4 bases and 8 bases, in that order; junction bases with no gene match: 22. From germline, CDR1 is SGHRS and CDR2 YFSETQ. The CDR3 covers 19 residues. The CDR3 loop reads CASSRSAGYGSGRTDEQFF. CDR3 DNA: TGCGCCAGCAGCCGAAGTGCGGGGTACGGAAGCGGGAGGACGGATGAGCAGTTCTTC.

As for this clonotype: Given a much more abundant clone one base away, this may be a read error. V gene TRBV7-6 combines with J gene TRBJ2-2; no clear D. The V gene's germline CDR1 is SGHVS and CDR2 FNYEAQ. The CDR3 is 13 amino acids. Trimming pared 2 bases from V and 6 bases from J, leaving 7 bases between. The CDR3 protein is CASSLFRAGELFF. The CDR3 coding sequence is TGTGCCAGCAGCTTATTTAGGGCCGGGGAGCTGTTTTTT.

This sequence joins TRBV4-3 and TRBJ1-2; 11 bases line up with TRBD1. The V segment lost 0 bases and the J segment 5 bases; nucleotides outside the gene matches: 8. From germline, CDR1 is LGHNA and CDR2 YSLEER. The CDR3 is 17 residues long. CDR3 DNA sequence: TGCGCCAGCAGCCAAGATGCTATCAGGGACAGGGGGTATGGCTACACCTTC. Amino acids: CASSQDAIRDRGYGYTF.

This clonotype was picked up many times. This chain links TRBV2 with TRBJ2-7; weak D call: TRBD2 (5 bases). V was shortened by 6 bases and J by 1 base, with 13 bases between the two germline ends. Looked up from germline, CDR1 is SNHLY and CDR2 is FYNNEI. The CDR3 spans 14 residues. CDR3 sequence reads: CASRISASSYEQYF. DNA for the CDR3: TGTGCCAGCAGGATTAGCGCGTCTTCCTACGAGCAGTACTTC.